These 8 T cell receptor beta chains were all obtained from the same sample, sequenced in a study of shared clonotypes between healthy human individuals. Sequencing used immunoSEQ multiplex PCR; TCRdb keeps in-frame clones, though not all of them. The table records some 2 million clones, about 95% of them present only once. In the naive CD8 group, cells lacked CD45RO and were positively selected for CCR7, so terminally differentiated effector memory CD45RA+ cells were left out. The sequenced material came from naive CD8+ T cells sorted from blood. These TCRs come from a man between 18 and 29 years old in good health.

In DNA form, the CDR3 reads TGTGCCAGCAGCGTGGGTGAAAGGACAGAAGACTCCTACGAGCAGTACTTC. It yields the protein CASSVGERTEDSYEQYF. The chain recombines TRBV9 with TRBJ2-7, with a weak D call TRBD1 (6 bases). Trimming removed 2 bases from V and 0 bases from J, with 18 bases in between. This CDR3 contains 17 residues. Per germline, CDR1 SGDLS and CDR2 YYNGEE. Variable domain in full (rest from reference TRBV9 and TRBJ2-7): DSGVTQTPKHLITATGQRVTLRCSPRSGDLSVYWYQQSLDQGLQFLIQYYNGEERAKGNILERFSAQQFPDLHSELNLSSLELGDSALYFCASSVGERTEDSYEQYFGPGTRLTVT.

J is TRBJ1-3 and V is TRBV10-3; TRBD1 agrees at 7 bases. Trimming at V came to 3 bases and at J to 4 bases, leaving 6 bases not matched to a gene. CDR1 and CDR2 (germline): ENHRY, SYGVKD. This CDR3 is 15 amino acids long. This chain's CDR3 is CAISDTGEGGNTIYF. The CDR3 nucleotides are TGTGCCATCAGTGACACAGGGGAAGGAGGAAACACCATATATTTT.

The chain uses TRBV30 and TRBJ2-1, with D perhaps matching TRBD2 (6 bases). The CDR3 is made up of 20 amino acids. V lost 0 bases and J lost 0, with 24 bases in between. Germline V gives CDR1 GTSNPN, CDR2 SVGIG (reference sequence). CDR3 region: CAWSVLLGLAEESSYNEQFF. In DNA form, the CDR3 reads TGTGCCTGGAGTGTACTTTTAGGGTTAGCGGAGGAGAGCTCCTACAATGAGCAGTTCTTC.

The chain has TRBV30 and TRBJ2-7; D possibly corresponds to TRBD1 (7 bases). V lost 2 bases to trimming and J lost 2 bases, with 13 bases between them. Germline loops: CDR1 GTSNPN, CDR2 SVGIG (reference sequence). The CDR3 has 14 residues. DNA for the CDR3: TGTGCCTGGAGTCCCGGCAGGGGGGCCTACGAGCAGTACTTC. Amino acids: CAWSPGRGAYEQYF.

The CDR3 region is CASSLRGYGYTF. The CDR3, as DNA: TGTGCCAGCAGTTTACGGGGTTATGGCTACACCTTC. V gene TRBV25-1 combines with J gene TRBJ1-2; D not certain. Trimming removed 5 bases from V and 5 bases from J, with 9 bases in between. This CDR3 is 12 amino acids long. Germline loops: CDR1 MGHDK, CDR2 SYGVNS.

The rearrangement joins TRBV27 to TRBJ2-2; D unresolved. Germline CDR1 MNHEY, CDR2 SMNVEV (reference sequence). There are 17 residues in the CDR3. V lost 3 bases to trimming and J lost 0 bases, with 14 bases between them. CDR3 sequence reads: CASSFTYISANTGELFF. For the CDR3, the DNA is TGTGCCAGCAGTTTCACCTACATCTCCGCGAACACCGGGGAGCTGTTTTTT.

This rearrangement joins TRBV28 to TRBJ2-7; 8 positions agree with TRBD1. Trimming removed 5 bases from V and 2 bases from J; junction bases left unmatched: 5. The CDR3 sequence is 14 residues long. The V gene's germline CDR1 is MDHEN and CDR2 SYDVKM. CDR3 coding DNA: TGTGCCAGCAGTATAGGACAGGGCGCCTACGAGCAGTACTTC. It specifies CASSIGQGAYEQYF.

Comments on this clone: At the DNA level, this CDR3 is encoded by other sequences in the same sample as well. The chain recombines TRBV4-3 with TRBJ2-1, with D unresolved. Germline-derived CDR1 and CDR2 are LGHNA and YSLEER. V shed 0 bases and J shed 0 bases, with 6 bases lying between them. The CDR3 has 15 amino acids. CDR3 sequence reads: CASSQDRASYNEQFF. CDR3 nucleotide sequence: TGCGCCAGCAGCCAAGATAGGGCCTCCTACAATGAGCAGTTCTTC.